Listed below are T cell receptor beta chains from one sample, sequenced in a study of blood T cells in healthy people across ages. TCRdb itself ran the 5' RACE reads through MiXCR, one entry per CDR3 protein. The sample has 650,000 to 800,000 distinct CDR3 sequences; around 42% are singletons. Sequenced input: blood. These receptors all stem from a man aged 55 to 69 in good health. The CDR3 runs from the conserved cysteine through the conserved F or W. The D gene is left open where the match is weak. Size values are once, few and many counts, or a class for expanded clones, and some rows have none.

cdr3_aa: CASSQWDSAGSPLHF
cdr3_nt: TGTGCCAGCAGCCAGTGGGACAGCGCAGGGTCACCCCTCCACTTT
j_call: TRBJ1-6
v_call: TRBV3-1
clone_size: .
d_call: TRBD1

cdr3_aa: CASSQHDNEQFF
cdr3_nt: TGCGCCAGCAGCCAACACGACAATGAGCAGTTCTTC
j_call: TRBJ2-1
v_call: TRBV4-1
clone_size: .
d_call: .

cdr3_aa: CASSFMDETQYF
cdr3_nt: TGCGCCAGCAGCTTTATGGATGAGACCCAGTACTTC
j_call: TRBJ2-5
v_call: TRBV5-1
clone_size: once
d_call: .

cdr3_aa: CASSVQGAGEQFF
cdr3_nt: TGTGCCAGCAGTGTCCAGGGGGCTGGGGAGCAGTTCTTC
j_call: TRBJ2-1
v_call: TRBV2
clone_size: .
d_call: TRBD1

cdr3_aa: CASSSAGGRSKNIQYF
cdr3_nt: TGTGCCAGCAGCTCAGCGGGGGGGCGTTCCAAAAACATTCAGTACTTC
j_call: TRBJ2-4
v_call: TRBV7-2
clone_size: few
d_call: TRBD2

cdr3_aa: CASRGQGLFGANVLTF
cdr3_nt: TGTGCCAGCAGGGGACAGGGGTTATTTGGGGCCAACGTCCTGACTTTC
j_call: TRBJ2-6
v_call: TRBV6-2/TRBV6-3
clone_size: .
d_call: TRBD1

cdr3_aa: CANSSPGQKPETQYF
cdr3_nt: TGCGCCAACAGCTCGCCGGGACAGAAACCGGAGACCCAGTACTTC
j_call: TRBJ2-5
v_call: TRBV5-1
clone_size: .
d_call: TRBD1

cdr3_aa: CASSHEGGEAFF
cdr3_nt: TGTGCCAGCAGTCATGAGGGGGGTGAAGCTTTCTTT
j_call: TRBJ1-1
v_call: TRBV12-3/TRBV12-4
clone_size: few
d_call: .

cdr3_aa: CASSSGTSQFF
cdr3_nt: TGTGCCAGCAGTTCCGGGACTTCGCAGTTCTTC
j_call: TRBJ2-1
v_call: TRBV14
clone_size: once
d_call: .

cdr3_aa: CSARGGTGKSLATNSPLHF
cdr3_nt: TGCAGTGCTAGAGGTGGGACAGGGAAAAGCTTGGCCACTAATTCACCCCTCCACTTT
j_call: TRBJ1-6
v_call: TRBV20-1
clone_size: .
d_call: TRBD1

cdr3_aa: CASSISLAKNIQYF
cdr3_nt: TGTGCCAGTAGTATCAGTCTAGCCAAAAACATTCAGTACTTC
j_call: TRBJ2-4
v_call: TRBV19
clone_size: .
d_call: .

cdr3_aa: CASRHSSAVALTDTQYF
cdr3_nt: TGCGCCAGCAGACATTCCTCCGCCGTCGCCCTCACAGATACGCAGTATTTT
j_call: TRBJ2-3
v_call: TRBV5-1
clone_size: .
d_call: .

cdr3_aa: CAGSQVYEQYF
cdr3_nt: TGTGCCGGGAGTCAGGTCTACGAGCAGTACTTC
j_call: TRBJ2-7
v_call: TRBV30
clone_size: few
d_call: .

cdr3_aa: CASSSLEHNEQYF
cdr3_nt: TGTGCCAGCAGTTCCCTAGAGCACAATGAGCAGTACTTC
j_call: TRBJ2-5
v_call: TRBV12-3/TRBV12-4
clone_size: .
d_call: .

cdr3_aa: CASSQDLLSRASGGGETQYF
cdr3_nt: TGCGCCAGCAGCCAAGATCTCTTATCCCGGGCTAGCGGGGGGGGAGAGACCCAGTACTTC
j_call: TRBJ2-5
v_call: TRBV4-3
clone_size: .
d_call: TRBD2

cdr3_aa: CASSKGANSYYGYTF
cdr3_nt: TGTGCCAGCAGCAAAGGGGCTAACTCATACTATGGCTACACCTTC
j_call: TRBJ1-2
v_call: TRBV7-2
clone_size: .
d_call: .

cdr3_aa: CASSPEMSGGTAEQYF
cdr3_nt: TGTGCCAGCTCACCTGAGATGTCAGGGGGAACCGCCGAGCAGTACTTC
j_call: TRBJ2-7
v_call: TRBV18
clone_size: few
d_call: TRBD1

cdr3_aa: CASALQGSTDTQYF
cdr3_nt: TGCGCCAGCGCACTCCAGGGAAGCACAGATACGCAGTATTTT
j_call: TRBJ2-3
v_call: TRBV4-1
clone_size: .
d_call: .

cdr3_aa: CASGPRTSGYTDTQYF
cdr3_nt: TGTGCTAGTGGCCCTCGGACTAGCGGCTACACAGATACGCAGTATTTT
j_call: TRBJ2-3
v_call: TRBV12-5
clone_size: .
d_call: TRBD2

cdr3_aa: CASSLVPGGAGQETQYF
cdr3_nt: TGTGCCAGCAGCTTAGTCCCCGGGGGGGCCGGTCAAGAGACCCAGTACTTC
j_call: TRBJ2-5
v_call: TRBV7-9
clone_size: .
d_call: TRBD2

cdr3_aa: CASSDRADCEQFF
cdr3_nt: TGTGCCAGCAGTGACAGGGCCGATTGCGAGCAGTTCTTC
j_call: TRBJ2-1
v_call: TRBV2
clone_size: .
d_call: .

cdr3_aa: CASISQLTDTQYF
cdr3_nt: TGTGCCAGCATCTCGCAGCTCACAGATACGCAGTATTTT
j_call: TRBJ2-3
v_call: TRBV6-2/TRBV6-3
clone_size: .
d_call: .

cdr3_aa: CATSQEHRNQPQHF
cdr3_nt: TGTGCCACCAGCCAAGAACACCGCAATCAGCCCCAGCATTTT
j_call: TRBJ1-5
v_call: TRBV15
clone_size: once
d_call: .

cdr3_aa: CASIDGVGEQYF
cdr3_nt: TGTGCCAGCATTGACGGGGTCGGGGAGCAGTACTTC
j_call: TRBJ2-5
v_call: TRBV28
clone_size: few
d_call: .

cdr3_aa: CSATGLAGVSSYEQYF
cdr3_nt: TGCAGTGCTACCGGACTAGCGGGGGTAAGCTCCTACGAGCAGTACTTC
j_call: TRBJ2-7
v_call: TRBV20-1
clone_size: .
d_call: TRBD2

cdr3_aa: CATSSRGIETQYF
cdr3_nt: TGTGCCACCAGCAGCAGGGGGATCGAGACCCAGTACTTC
j_call: TRBJ2-5
v_call: TRBV15
clone_size: many
d_call: TRBD1

cdr3_aa: CSVEQGGGGYTF
cdr3_nt: TGCAGCGTCGAACAGGGGGGAGGTGGCTACACCTTC
j_call: TRBJ1-2
v_call: TRBV29-1
clone_size: once
d_call: TRBD1

cdr3_aa: CASNRAAGAETQYF
cdr3_nt: TGTGCCAGCAATCGGGCAGCGGGGGCTGAGACCCAGTACTTC
j_call: TRBJ2-5
v_call: TRBV6-1
clone_size: .
d_call: TRBD2

cdr3_aa: CASSPGPAQYF
cdr3_nt: TGTGCCAGCAGCCCAGGGCCAGCGCAGTATTTT
j_call: TRBJ2-3
v_call: TRBV7-2
clone_size: many
d_call: .

cdr3_aa: CASSQGRGREGFHEQYF
cdr3_nt: TGTGCCAGCAGCCAAGGGCGGGGCAGGGAAGGATTCCACGAGCAGTACTTC
j_call: TRBJ2-7
v_call: TRBV14
clone_size: once
d_call: .

cdr3_aa: CASRKDGQETQYF
cdr3_nt: TGTGCCAGCAGGAAGGACGGACAAGAGACCCAGTACTTC
j_call: TRBJ2-5
v_call: TRBV6-2/TRBV6-3
clone_size: .
d_call: .

cdr3_aa: CASSLDSLKAFF
cdr3_nt: TGTGCCAGCAGTCTGGACAGCCTGAAAGCTTTCTTT
j_call: TRBJ1-1
v_call: TRBV7-9
clone_size: .
d_call: .

cdr3_aa: CSANDRSDYGYTF
cdr3_nt: TGCAGTGCTAACGACCGGTCGGACTATGGCTACACCTTC
j_call: TRBJ1-2
v_call: TRBV20-1
clone_size: .
d_call: .

cdr3_aa: CAISEPRAGAYEQYF
cdr3_nt: TGTGCCATCAGTGAGCCGCGAGCGGGGGCCTACGAGCAGTACTTC
j_call: TRBJ2-7
v_call: TRBV10-3
clone_size: .
d_call: TRBD2

cdr3_aa: CASNDRLTSAGQRGDTQYF
cdr3_nt: TGTGCCAGCAACGACAGACTGACTAGCGCGGGGCAAAGAGGGGATACGCAGTATTTT
j_call: TRBJ2-3
v_call: TRBV7-2
clone_size: .
d_call: TRBD2

cdr3_aa: CASSARDVQNGANVLTF
cdr3_nt: TGTGCCAGCAGTGCCCGGGACGTTCAAAATGGGGCCAACGTCCTGACTTTC
j_call: TRBJ2-6
v_call: TRBV25-1
clone_size: .
d_call: .

cdr3_aa: CASSFGGMNTEAFF
cdr3_nt: TGTGCCAGCAGTTTCGGAGGTATGAACACTGAAGCTTTCTTT
j_call: TRBJ1-1
v_call: TRBV12-3/TRBV12-4
clone_size: few
d_call: .

cdr3_aa: CASSQAWDSSNYGYTF
cdr3_nt: TGCGCCAGCAGCCAAGCGTGGGACAGTTCTAACTATGGCTACACCTTC
j_call: TRBJ1-2
v_call: TRBV4-3
clone_size: .
d_call: TRBD1

cdr3_aa: CASSHADSAHNEQFF
cdr3_nt: TGCGCCAGCAGCCATGCGGACAGCGCCCACAATGAGCAGTTCTTC
j_call: TRBJ2-1
v_call: TRBV4-3
clone_size: .
d_call: .

cdr3_aa: CASSLGFGDEQFF
cdr3_nt: TGTGCCAGCAGTTTAGGTTTTGGAGACGAGCAGTTCTTC
j_call: TRBJ2-1
v_call: TRBV12-3/TRBV12-4
clone_size: .
d_call: .

cdr3_aa: CASSLDMSREHQPQHF
cdr3_nt: TGTGCCAGCAGCTTAGATATGAGCAGGGAACATCAGCCCCAGCATTTT
j_call: TRBJ1-5
v_call: TRBV11-2
clone_size: .
d_call: .

cdr3_aa: CSVQPGQGLYEQYF
cdr3_nt: TGCAGCGTTCAACCGGGACAGGGACTGTACGAGCAGTACTTC
j_call: TRBJ2-7
v_call: TRBV29-1
clone_size: many
d_call: TRBD1

cdr3_aa: CASSQVTDTEAFF
cdr3_nt: TGTGCCAGCAGCCAAGTGACGGACACTGAAGCTTTCTTT
j_call: TRBJ1-1
v_call: TRBV3-1
clone_size: .
d_call: .

cdr3_aa: CASSEAPQSQHF
cdr3_nt: TGTGCCAGCAGTGAAGCGCCCCAGTCACAGCATTTT
j_call: TRBJ1-5
v_call: TRBV6-1
clone_size: .
d_call: .